This passage covers 26 T cell receptor beta chains from one sample sequenced in a study of blood T cell repertoires in COVID-19. Clones were read by immunoSEQ multiplex PCR, and TCRdb kept only the in-frame ones, dropping some. The data show 23,000 or so clones, 86% seen once. The material sequenced was peripheral blood. The receptors were sampled from a human donor with active COVID-19. The donor label of this sample is uncertain.

The gene calls are TRBV18 and TRBJ2-3; 11 nucleotides match TRBD2. CDR1 is KGHSH and CDR2 is LQKENI in the germline V gene. Trimming took 0 bases from V and 3 from J; bases not matched to a gene: 5. The CDR3 extends over 17 amino acids. The CDR3 sequence is CASSPPGASGRTDTQYF. The CDR3 DNA is TGTGCCAGCTCACCACCAGGGGCTAGCGGGAGGACAGATACGCAGTATTTT.

This chain connects TRBV5-4 to TRBJ2-1; 12 nucleotides agree with TRBD2. The junction had 19 bases not matched to a gene; V was cut back by 2 bases and J by 13 bases. The CDR3 has 18 amino acids. CDR1 is SGHNT and CDR2 is YYREEE in the germline V gene (reference sequence). This chain's CDR3 is CASSFGTSGLVDRFFQFF. The CDR3 nucleotides are TGTGCCAGCAGCTTCGGGACTAGCGGGTTAGTGGACCGATTTTTCCAGTTCTTC.

This chain joins TRBV5-1 and TRBJ1-4; 8 positions agree with TRBD1. Germline loops: CDR1 SGHRS, CDR2 YFSETQ. The V segment lost 3 bases and the J segment 0 bases; nucleotides outside the gene matches: 4. The CDR3 contains 16 residues. The CDR3 DNA sequence: TGCGCCAGCAGCTGGGGGGACAGGACAACTAATGAAAAACTGTTTTTT. Amino acid sequence: CASSWGDRTTNEKLFF.

The DNA of the CDR3 is TGTGCTAGTGGTTTGGTAATCATGACAGGCGGGAGTCCTGAAGCTTTCTTT. Its translation: CASGLVIMTGGSPEAFF. The chain links TRBV12-5 to TRBJ1-1, with a weak D call TRBD1 (6 bases). The germline V and J ends were trimmed by 0 bases and 6 bases, with 20 bases remaining between them. Germline V gives CDR1 LGHNT, CDR2 FRNRAP. The CDR3 is 17 amino acids.

V and J are TRBV12-5 and TRBJ2-3; D is uncertain. The V gene lost 0 bases and the J gene lost 7 bases, with 11 bases spanning the gap. CDR1 is LGHNT, CDR2 FRNRAP, per germline. This CDR3 is built from 14 residues. Here the CDR3 DNA reads TGTGCTAGTGGTTTGGTACAGCCTTGGAATACGCAGTATTTT. The encoded protein is CASGLVQPWNTQYF.

V usage is TRBV11-3 and J usage is TRBJ2-1; tentatively, D is TRBD1 (6 bases). The V gene's germline CDR1 is SGHNT and CDR2 YENEEA. Trimming stripped 5 bases from V and 9 bases from J, with 17 bases between. The CDR3 covers 14 residues. CDR3 sequence reads: CASSLDTGLGEQFF. CDR3 nucleotide sequence: TGTGCCAGCAGCCTGGATACAGGGCTCGGTGAGCAGTTCTTC.

This chain connects TRBV7-3 to TRBJ2-3, with D possibly being TRBD2 (5 bases). This CDR3 contains 13 residues. Germline assignment: CDR1 SGHTA and CDR2 FQGTGA. Deletions cut 0 bases from V and 8 bases from J, with 9 bases between. The CDR3 is CASSLTSAGTQYF. Here the CDR3 DNA reads TGTGCCAGCAGCTTAACTAGCGCTGGTACGCAGTATTTT.

This chain uses TRBV6-2 or TRBV6-3 with TRBJ2-7; 14 bases are shared with TRBD2. The CDR3 sequence is 17 residues long. V gave up 5 bases and J gave up 1 base; unmatched junction bases: 7. Germline CDR1 reads MNHEY; CDR2 reads SVGEGT. In DNA form, the CDR3 reads TGTGCCAGCAGTAGGGCCCGGACTAGCGGGAGGTCCTACGAGCAGTACTTC. Translated: CASSRARTSGRSYEQYF.

This clone was detected only a few times. The chain joins TRBV2 to TRBJ2-1; D unresolved. Germline V gene lookup returns CDR1 SNHLY and CDR2 FYNNEI. The CDR3 runs to 14 residues. The germline V and J ends were trimmed by 4 bases and 0 bases, with 7 bases remaining between them. The CDR3: CASSGVLSYNEQFF. The CDR3 DNA reads as TGTGCCAGCAGTGGAGTCCTCTCCTACAATGAGCAGTTCTTC.

The chain combines TRBV27 with TRBJ2-1; 10 nucleotides match TRBD2. The CDR3 sequence is 16 residues long. The J segment lost 3 bases and the V segment lost 7 bases, leaving 9 bases of the junction unmatched. In germline, CDR1 is MNHEY, CDR2 SMNVEV (reference sequence). The CDR3 is CASKLRAGGNYNEQFF. For the CDR3, the DNA is TGTGCCAGCAAGTTGCGAGCGGGAGGGAACTACAATGAGCAGTTCTTC.

The CDR3: CASSQGRRSGGDNEQFF. CDR3 DNA: TGTGCCAGCAGCCAAGGACGACGTAGCGGGGGTGACAATGAGCAGTTCTTC. The chain couples TRBV3-1 (or the pseudogene TRBV3-2) to TRBJ2-1; the match to TRBD2 covers 9 bases. The V and J ends lost 1 base and 5 bases, in that order; junction bases with no gene match: 9. The CDR3 length is 17 residues. Germline loops: CDR1 LGHDT, CDR2 YNNKEL (reference sequence).

The genes are TRBV6-6 and TRBJ2-3; 10 nucleotides agree with TRBD1. Germline CDR1 reads MNHNY; CDR2 reads SVGAGI (reference sequence). Trimming cost V 5 bases and J 4 bases; bases outside gene matches: 9. CDR3 length: 16 amino acids. The CDR3 nucleotides read TGTGCCAGCAGTCGACAGGGGGCGTCGGGTTCAGATACGCAGTATTTT. Translation gives CASSRQGASGSDTQYF.

The V gene is TRBV5-1, the J gene TRBJ2-3; TRBD2 agrees at 8 bases. J lost 5 bases, V lost 0 bases, and 2 bases had no gene match. The CDR3 runs 14 residues. Germline V gene data show CDR1 as SGHRS and CDR2 as YFSETQ. CDR3 sequence reads: CASSLGLAGDTQYF. For the CDR3, the DNA is TGCGCCAGCAGCTTGGGGCTAGCGGGAGATACGCAGTATTTT.

This chain uses TRBV28 with TRBJ1-5; D is possibly TRBD1 (6 bases). The CDR3 is made up of 15 amino acids. Germline V gene lookup returns CDR1 MDHEN and CDR2 SYDVKM. Trimming cost V 1 base and J 3 bases, with 10 bases left between them. The CDR3: CASSLLGQYNQPQHF. CDR3 bases: TGTGCCAGCAGTTTATTAGGACAGTACAATCAGCCCCAGCATTTT. The variable domain in full, completed from reference TRBV28 and TRBJ1-5, reads DVKVTQSSRYLVKRTGEKVFLECVQDMDHENMFWYRQDPGLGLRLIYFSYDVKMKEKGDIPEGYSVSREKKERFSLILESASTNQTSMYLCASSLLGQYNQPQHFGDGTRLSIL.

V usage is TRBV5-1 and J usage is TRBJ1-1, with D possibly TRBD1 on 6 matching bases. Trimming took off 2 bases at V and 1 base at J, with 12 bases between the two ends. Germline V lookup: CDR1 SGHRS, CDR2 YFSETQ. The length of the CDR3 is 15 residues. CDR3: CASSLTQGSNTEAFF. For the CDR3, the DNA is TGCGCCAGCAGCTTAACCCAGGGGTCGAACACTGAAGCTTTCTTT. The whole variable domain, remainder taken from reference TRBV5-1 and TRBJ1-1, is KAGVTQTPRYLIKTRGQQVTLSCSPISGHRSVSWYQQTPGQGLQFLFEYFSETQRNKGNFPGRFSGRQFSNSRSEMNVSTLELGDSALYLCASSLTQGSNTEAFFGQGTRLTVV.

V and J are TRBV11-3 and TRBJ1-1; D is ambiguous. The CDR3 length is 15 residues. Germline assignment: CDR1 SGHNT and CDR2 YENEEA. Trimming pared 5 bases from V and 2 bases from J, leaving 15 bases between. CDR3: CASSPSTLRNTEAFF. CDR3 nucleotide sequence: TGTGCCAGCAGCCCATCAACCCTCAGAAACACTGAAGCTTTCTTT.

This sequence joins TRBV5-4 and TRBJ1-4, with 7 bases matching TRBD1. The CDR3 contains 15 residues. CDR1 SGHNT and CDR2 YYREEE come from the germline V gene (reference sequence). The junction had 4 bases not matched to a gene; V was cut back by 0 bases and J by 5 bases. The CDR3, as DNA: TGTGCCAGCAGCTTGGGGACAGGTGGGAATGAAAAACTGTTTTTT. It codes for CASSLGTGGNEKLFF.

This clone was recorded a few times. V is TRBV10-3 and J is TRBJ2-7; D perhaps matches TRBD1 (6 bases). The CDR3 runs to 15 residues. Germline CDR1 and CDR2: ENHRY and SYGVKD. Between the trimmed V and J ends, which lost 0 bases and 0 bases, there was a span of 9 bases. The CDR3 sequence: CAISESAGVSYEQYF. The CDR3 DNA follows: TGTGCCATCAGTGAGTCGGCAGGGGTCTCCTACGAGCAGTACTTC.

CDR3 in DNA: TGTGCCAGCAGCGTAGAAGGGGCTAGCGGTAATGAGCAGTTCTTC. This translates into CASSVEGASGNEQFF. This chain uses TRBV9 with TRBJ2-1; 7 bases are shared with TRBD2. CDR1 and CDR2 (germline): SGDLS, YYNGEE. The CDR3 runs to 15 residues. V lost 0 bases, J lost 7 bases, and 7 bases stayed unmatched.

The chain is built from TRBV4-2 and TRBJ2-4, with 9 bases identical to TRBD2. Trimming cost V 2 bases and J 4 bases; bases outside gene matches: 6. Germline V gene lookup returns CDR1 LGHNA and CDR2 YNFKEQ. The CDR3 covers 16 residues. The CDR3 DNA sequence: TGTGCCAGCAGCCAATCGACTAGCGGACTTAAAAACATTCAGTACTTC. Translating gives CASSQSTSGLKNIQYF.

The CDR3 protein is CASSLGATDTQYF. For the CDR3, the DNA is TGTGCCAGCAGCTTGGGGGCAACAGATACGCAGTATTTT. The chain has TRBV11-3 and TRBJ2-3; D perhaps matches TRBD1 (6 bases). The V end lost 3 bases, the J end lost 3 bases, and 7 bases lay between the germline ends. This CDR3 spans 13 amino acids. Germline lookup yields CDR1 SGHNT and CDR2 YENEEA.

The V call is TRBV7-2, the J call TRBJ2-2; D is unresolved. CDR3 size: 14 residues. Trimming removed 1 base at V and 3 bases at J, with 6 bases between. CDR1 is SGHTA and CDR2 is FQGNSA in the germline V gene. CDR3 sequence (DNA): TGTGCCAGCAGCTTAGACATGGACACCGGGGAGCTGTTTTTT. This translates into CASSLDMDTGELFF.

V usage is TRBV7-6 and J usage is TRBJ2-5; no definite D call. Trimming removed 1 base from V and 3 bases from J, with 12 bases in between. Germline CDR1 reads SGHVS; CDR2 reads FNYEAQ. This CDR3 contains 15 residues. This CDR3 reads CASSLVPAKKETQYF. DNA of the CDR3: TGTGCCAGCAGCTTAGTCCCAGCGAAGAAAGAGACCCAGTACTTC. The entire variable domain, with the rest obtained from reference TRBV7-6 and TRBJ2-5, is as follows: GAGVSQSPRYKVTKRGQDVALRCDPISGHVSLYWYRQALGQGPEFLTYFNYEAQQDKSGLPNDRFSAERPEGSISTLTIQRTEQRDSAMYRCASSLVPAKKETQYFGPGTRLLVL.

This rearrangement joins TRBV27 to TRBJ1-2; D may be TRBD1 (6 bases). Trimming took off 2 bases at V and 4 bases at J, with 17 bases between the two ends. Germline CDR1 reads MNHEY; CDR2 reads SMNVEV (reference sequence). The CDR3 consists of 16 residues. Written as DNA, the CDR3 is TGTGCCAGCAGTTTAAACGTTCCCAGGGGCGGCTATGGCTACACCTTC. Protein: CASSLNVPRGGYGYTF.

This chain joins TRBV24-1 and TRBJ1-2; 12 positions agree with TRBD1. Trimming removed 3 bases from V and 5 bases from J; junction bases left unmatched: 12. Germline V gives CDR1 KGHDR, CDR2 SFDVKD. The length of the CDR3 is 18 residues. CDR3 residues: CATSDLYRDRGRRYGYTF. CDR3 sequence (DNA): TGTGCCACCAGTGATCTGTACCGGGACAGGGGGCGCAGATATGGCTACACCTTC.

The V gene is TRBV25-1, the J gene TRBJ1-2, with TRBD1 matching 7 bases. Germline trimming cut 6 bases from V and 4 bases from J; bases unmatched to any gene: 8. CDR1 and CDR2 from the germline V gene are MGHDK and SYGVNS. The CDR3 length is 14 residues. Here the CDR3 reads CASSSTGILYGYTF. The CDR3 DNA sequence: TGTGCCAGCAGCTCGACAGGGATCCTCTATGGCTACACCTTC.